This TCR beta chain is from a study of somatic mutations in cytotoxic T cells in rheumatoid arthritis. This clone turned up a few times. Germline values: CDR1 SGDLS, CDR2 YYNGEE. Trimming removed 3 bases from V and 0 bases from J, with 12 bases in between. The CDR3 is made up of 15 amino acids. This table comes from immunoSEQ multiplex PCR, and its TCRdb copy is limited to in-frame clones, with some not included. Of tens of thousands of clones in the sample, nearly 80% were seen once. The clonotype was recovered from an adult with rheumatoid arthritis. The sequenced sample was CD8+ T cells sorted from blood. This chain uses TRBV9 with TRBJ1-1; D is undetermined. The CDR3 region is CASSEGREVNTEAFF. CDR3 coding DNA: TGTGCCAGCAGCGAGGGTCGGGAAGTGAACACTGAAGCTTTCTTT.